This T cell receptor (beta chain) originates from a study of monozygotic twins with inflammatory bowel disease. TCRdb re-analyzed the 5' RACE reads; it lists each CDR3 protein once, without DNA. In all, the sample yields around 450,000 distinct CDR3 sequences. CDR3 length equals 16 residues. In germline, CDR1 is SEHNR, CDR2 FQNEAQ (reference sequence). The sequenced sample was blood. The V and J genes are TRBV7-9 and TRBJ2-1; TCRdb indicates TRBD2, and absent DNA this call remains unverified. The receptor was isolated from a human donor with ulcerative colitis or Crohn's disease, or a healthy co-twin of an affected twin (not recorded which). The CDR3 here is CASSSLGPSSYNEQFF.